These T cell receptor beta chains were read from a single sample in a study of blood T cells in healthy people across ages. In TCRdb, the 5' RACE reads were re-called with MiXCR into one record per CDR3 protein. Altogether about 1.7 million distinct CDR3 sequences are present, roughly 27% being singletons, with the ten largest covering over 7%. The sequenced sample consisted of blood. The source of these receptors is a woman in her 30s in good health. CDR3s include the opening cysteine and the closing phenylalanine or tryptophan. Each record gives: D gene, clone size, V gene, J gene, CDR3 protein, CDR3 DNA. D genes are given only for firm matches. Only some rows state a clone size, as once, few, many or a class for expanded clones.

TRBD1	few	TRBV3-1	TRBJ2-3	CASSPPRDRVADTQYF	TGTGCCAGCAGCCCTCCCCGGGACAGGGTAGCAGATACGCAGTATTTT
.	many	TRBV29-1	TRBJ2-1	CSVGPQTVGSEQFF	TGCAGCGTTGGCCCTCAAACGGTGGGTAGTGAGCAGTTCTTC
TRBD2	once	TRBV12-5	TRBJ2-1	CASGLDSGRETQFF	TGTGCTAGTGGTTTGGATTCAGGGAGGGAGACCCAGTTCTTC
TRBD2	.	TRBV7-9	TRBJ2-7	CASSPKWTSGTYEQYF	TGTGCCAGCAGCCCCAAGTGGACTAGCGGCACCTACGAGCAGTACTTC
.	.	TRBV7-2	TRBJ1-2	CASSMGPPGYTF	TGTGCCAGCAGCATGGGACCACCGGGCTACACCTTC
TRBD1	.	TRBV28	TRBJ2-7	CVSSPPGQGFYEQYF	TGTGTCAGCAGTCCCCCGGGACAGGGATTCTACGAGCAGTACTTC
TRBD2	few	TRBV28	TRBJ2-3	CASSGLAGRSSTDTQYF	TGTGCCAGCAGTGGACTAGCGGGGAGATCTAGCACAGATACGCAGTATTTT
.	few	TRBV5-5	TRBJ1-6	CASSLYGDNDSPLHF	TGTGCCAGCAGCTTGTATGGGGACAACGATTCACCCCTCCACTTT
.	many	TRBV2	TRBJ2-5	CASSEGRAETQYF	TGTGCCAGCAGCGAGGGGCGAGCGGAGACCCAGTACTTC
TRBD1	many	TRBV20-1	TRBJ2-4	CSATGGLDLAKNIQYF	TGCAGTGCCACAGGGGGGCTAGACTTAGCCAAAAACATTCAGTACTTC
TRBD2	.	TRBV27	TRBJ2-5	CASLGRGRREQYF	TGTGCCAGCCTCGGGCGGGGGAGGCGAGAGCAGTACTTC
.	.	TRBV6-1	TRBJ1-5	CASSVVPYLGNQPQHF	TGTGCCAGCAGTGTGGTCCCTTACCTGGGGAATCAGCCCCAGCATTTT
.	.	TRBV6-1	TRBJ1-2	CASSEGRVRGYTF	TGTGCCAGCAGTGAGGGGAGAGTGAGGGGCTACACCTTC
.	many	TRBV5-6	TRBJ2-1	CASSQEVRNEQFF	TGTGCCAGCAGCCAAGAGGTGCGCAATGAGCAGTTCTTC
.	few	TRBV10-3	TRBJ2-7	CAISEPRSFYEQYF	TGTGCCATCAGTGAACCCAGGTCCTTCTACGAGCAGTACTTC
.	.	TRBV29-1	TRBJ2-1	CSVENLEQFF	TGCAGCGTTGAAAACCTTGAGCAGTTCTTC
TRBD2	many	TRBV29-1	TRBJ2-7	CSVSSGSYYEQYF	TGCAGCGTTTCTAGCGGGAGCTACTACGAGCAGTACTTC
.	few	TRBV20-1	TRBJ2-7	CSASRPGASKNEQYF	TGCAGTGCTTCCCGCCCCGGGGCTAGCAAAAACGAGCAGTACTTC
.	few	TRBV12-3/TRBV12-4	TRBJ1-2	CASSWGTVNYGYTF	TGTGCCAGCAGTTGGGGGACGGTGAACTATGGCTACACCTTC
.	.	TRBV3-1	TRBJ2-4	CASSQPPRENIQYF	TGTGCCAGCAGCCAGCCCCCCAGGGAAAACATTCAGTACTTC
TRBD2	many	TRBV20-1	TRBJ2-7	CSALRTSGGYEQYF	TGCAGTGCTCTGAGGACTAGCGGGGGCTACGAGCAGTACTTC
.	many	TRBV29-1	TRBJ1-2	CSVGPRLTSHSYGYTF	TGCAGCGTTGGCCCCCGACTAACCTCCCACTCCTATGGCTACACCTTC
.	.	TRBV3-1	TRBJ1-1	CASSLQGVAFF	TGTGCCAGCAGCCTTCAGGGAGTAGCTTTCTTT
.	few	TRBV28	TRBJ2-7	CASSLRWGGNEQYF	TGTGCCAGCAGTTTAAGGTGGGGAGGAAACGAGCAGTACTTC
TRBD1	many	TRBV29-1	TRBJ1-2	CSASGGWYGYTF	TGCAGCGCATCAGGGGGCTGGTATGGCTACACCTTC
TRBD1	.	TRBV6-2/TRBV6-3	TRBJ2-7	CASSLGTGWPYEQYF	TGTGCCAGCAGTCTTGGGACAGGGTGGCCCTACGAGCAGTACTTC
.	.	TRBV7-2	TRBJ2-6	CASSLQGPSGANVLTF	TGTGCCAGCAGCTTACAGGGTCCCTCTGGGGCCAACGTCCTGACTTTC
TRBD1	.	TRBV28	TRBJ2-2	CASSYDRAIGEPFF	TGTGCCAGCAGTTACGACAGGGCAATCGGGGAGCCGTTTTTT
.	few	TRBV20-1	TRBJ1-4	CSLGGSNEKLFF	TGCAGTCTCGGCGGGAGCAATGAAAAACTGTTTTTT
TRBD1	once	TRBV6-1	TRBJ2-1	CASSRDRGDGQFF	TGTGCCAGTTCCCGGGACAGGGGGGATGGGCAGTTCTTC
.	few	TRBV7-2	TRBJ2-5	CASSTRDPQETQYF	TGTGCCAGCAGCACCCGGGACCCCCAAGAGACCCAGTACTTC
.	.	TRBV10-3	TRBJ1-3	CAISGSGNTIYF	TGTGCCATCAGTGGTTCTGGAAACACCATATATTTT
.	many	TRBV5-1	TRBJ1-2	CASSLLPDYGYTF	TGCGCCAGCAGCTTGCTGCCGGACTATGGCTACACCTTC